These T cell receptor beta chains were read from a single sample in a study of T cell responses to AZD1222 COVID-19 vaccine. Here immunoSEQ multiplex PCR was the method, and the copy in TCRdb shows in-frame clones only, minus some. The sample has some 110,000 clones; 75% to 90% are singletons. This specimen consisted of peripheral blood, obtained 28 days after the second AZD1222 dose. Source of these receptors: an adult who received the AZD1222 COVID-19 vaccine. The CDR3 runs from the conserved cysteine through the conserved F or W. A D gene is named only where the DNA matches it firmly. Where a row states a size, it is once, few, many or the class of an expanded clone; other rows omit it.

d_call	v_call	j_call	clone_size	cdr3_nt	cdr3_aa
TRBD1	TRBV25-1	TRBJ2-7	once	TGTGCCAGCATAGGACAGGGGGAAGCCTACGAGCAGTACTTC	CASIGQGEAYEQYF
-	TRBV4-1	TRBJ2-1	few	TGCGCCAGCAGCCAAGGGCAAGAATTGGGTGAGCAGTTCTTC	CASSQGQELGEQFF
-	TRBV14	TRBJ2-5	once	TGTGCCAGCAGCCAATACAGAGGGCCAGGAGAGACCCAGTACTTC	CASSQYRGPGETQYF
TRBD2	TRBV4-2	TRBJ2-7	-	TGTGCCAGCAGCCAAGTAGGACTAGCGGGGATTTACGAGCAGTACTTC	CASSQVGLAGIYEQYF
TRBD1	TRBV30	TRBJ1-2	-	TGTGCCTGGAGGAAAACAGGGGACTATGGCTACACCTTC	CAWRKTGDYGYTF
-	TRBV5-6	TRBJ2-3	-	TGTGCCAGCAGCTTCCTGCCAGGCTGGGGCACAGATACGCAGTATTTT	CASSFLPGWGTDTQYF
-	TRBV6-1	TRBJ1-1	-	TGTGCCAGCAGTGAAGGTTACGGGATGAACACTGAAGCTTTCTTT	CASSEGYGMNTEAFF
TRBD1	TRBV28	TRBJ1-2	-	TGTGCCAGCAGGTCGGGGACAGACTATGGCTACACCTTC	CASRSGTDYGYTF
-	TRBV6-5	TRBJ1-2	-	TGTGCCAGCAGTTATTGGCGTGCTAACTATGGCTACACCTTC	CASSYWRANYGYTF
-	TRBV14	TRBJ2-7	-	TGTGCCAGCAGCCAAGTTTGGAGCTCCTACGAGCAGTACTTC	CASSQVWSSYEQYF
TRBD1	TRBV28	TRBJ2-7	-	TGTGCCAGCAGTTTTACAGGGGGGAGTTACGAGCAGTACTTC	CASSFTGGSYEQYF
-	TRBV19	TRBJ1-2	-	TGTGCCAGTAGTATAAGGGCAGACTATGGCTACACCTTC	CASSIRADYGYTF
-	TRBV5-4	TRBJ2-5	-	TGTGCCAGCAGGCGTGGGACGGACCGTCTGGAGACCCAGTACTTC	CASRRGTDRLETQYF
TRBD1	TRBV5-5	TRBJ1-2	-	TGTGCCAGCAGCTTGGGACAGGGGATTCTTAGCTATGGCTACACCTTC	CASSLGQGILSYGYTF
TRBD1	TRBV25-1	TRBJ1-2	-	TGTGCCAGCAGTGGCCGGACAGGGCTTAATGGCTACACCTTC	CASSGRTGLNGYTF
TRBD1	TRBV7-9	TRBJ1-5	-	TGTGCCAGCAGCCGAACCGGACAGGGGGAGGTTCAGCCCCAGCATTTT	CASSRTGQGEVQPQHF
TRBD1	TRBV5-4	TRBJ1-1	-	TGTGCCAGCAGTCCGACAGGGGGCAGATACACTGAAGCTTTCTTT	CASSPTGGRYTEAFF
-	TRBV2	TRBJ1-2	-	TGTGCCAGCAGTGAAAGGAGGGCTGGCTACACCTTC	CASSERRAGYTF
TRBD1	TRBV14	TRBJ1-2	-	TGTGCCAGCAGCCAAGGTTTTGGAACAGGGGTAGGAGGCTACACCTTC	CASSQGFGTGVGGYTF
-	TRBV10-3	TRBJ2-5	once	TGTGCCATCAGTGAGTCGAAGGTCTGGACACCCCAAGGGGAGACCCAGTACTTC	CAISESKVWTPQGETQYF
-	TRBV30	TRBJ1-4	-	TGTGCCTGGAGTGAGAGACCGGCTTCAAATGAAAAACTGTTTTTT	CAWSERPASNEKLFF
-	TRBV7-2	TRBJ1-5	-	TGTGCCAGCAGCTACGCTCCAGGGGTAGGAATAGATCAGCCCCAGCATTTT	CASSYAPGVGIDQPQHF
TRBD2	TRBV7-8	TRBJ2-5	once	TGTGCCAGCCGAGCTGAGCGGGGGGTTAAAGAGACCCAGTACTTC	CASRAERGVKETQYF
TRBD1	TRBV5-1	TRBJ2-7	-	TGCGCCAGCAGCACGGGACAGGGGTCCTACGAGCAGTACTTC	CASSTGQGSYEQYF
-	TRBV9	TRBJ2-2	-	TGTGCCAGCAGCGAGAACACCGGGGAGCTGTTTTTT	CASSENTGELFF
-	TRBV11-2	TRBJ2-7	few	TGTGCCAGCAGCTTAGGAGGGAGGTACGAGCAGTACTTC	CASSLGGRYEQYF
-	TRBV24-1	TRBJ2-1	-	TGTGCCACCAGTGATTTGAGGGCAGATTCCTACAATGAGCAGTTCTTC	CATSDLRADSYNEQFF
-	TRBV6-5	TRBJ1-6	-	TGTGCCAGCAGCTTCACCCGCCCGTATAATTCACCCCTCCACTTT	CASSFTRPYNSPLHF
TRBD1	TRBV5-1	TRBJ1-1	-	TGCGCCAGCAGCTTCGGACAGGGTGTTAACACTGAAGCTTTCTTT	CASSFGQGVNTEAFF
-	TRBV7-2	TRBJ2-5	-	TGTGCCAGCAGCTTAGTCAAAACCGTCCGGGAGACCCAGTACTTC	CASSLVKTVRETQYF
-	TRBV7-8	TRBJ1-1	-	TGTGCCAGCAGCTTAGTGAGGTGGGGGGACCGAAAAGGGGAGAACACTGAAGCTTTCTTT	CASSLVRWGDRKGENTEAFF
TRBD2	TRBV6-2/TRBV6-3	TRBJ2-7	-	TGTGCCAGCAGTTACTCGGGGGAGCTAGCGGGAGGCGAGCAGTACTTC	CASSYSGELAGGEQYF
-	TRBV30	TRBJ1-5	-	TGTGCCTGGAGTGTACGGGCAGATAGCAATCAGCCCCAGCATTTT	CAWSVRADSNQPQHF
TRBD1	TRBV7-9	TRBJ1-1	-	TGTGCCAGCAGCGAAAACAGGGGGCTCGCTGAAGCTTTCTTT	CASSENRGLAEAFF
TRBD1	TRBV28	TRBJ2-1	-	TGTGCCAGCAGTTTGGTGTCGGGACAGCGGCGCTACAATGAGCAGTTCTTC	CASSLVSGQRRYNEQFF
-	TRBV15	TRBJ1-1	-	TGTGCCACCAGCAGAAGCCAGGGGACCACTGAAGCTTTCTTT	CATSRSQGTTEAFF
-	TRBV10-3	TRBJ1-4	-	TGTGCCATCAGTACCGGGTCCTCTAATGAAAAACTGTTTTTT	CAISTGSSNEKLFF
-	TRBV5-1	TRBJ2-5	-	TGCGCCAGCAGCTTGGGAGGGATTGAGACCCAGTACTTC	CASSLGGIETQYF
TRBD2	TRBV5-4	TRBJ2-4	-	TGTGCCAGCAGCCCGGTAGCGGGTCTAGCCAAAAACATTCAGTACTTC	CASSPVAGLAKNIQYF
TRBD2	TRBV9	TRBJ2-1	-	TGTGCCAGCAGCGTTCTCTCTGGACTAGCGGGATACAATGAGCAGTTCTTC	CASSVLSGLAGYNEQFF
-	TRBV9	TRBJ2-5	-	TGTGCCAGCAGCGTCGCCCCCCAAGAGACCCAGTACTTC	CASSVAPQETQYF
-	TRBV9	TRBJ2-7	-	TGTGCCAGCAGCGCAGAGGACAGAACCTCCTACGAGCAGTACTTC	CASSAEDRTSYEQYF
-	TRBV4-1	TRBJ1-6	-	TGCGCCAGCAGCCAAGATTGGGGAAACCCAATTTCACCCCTCCACTTT	CASSQDWGNPISPLHF
-	TRBV6-5	TRBJ2-2	-	TGTGCCAGCAGTTACGGCAGGTCGAACACCGGGGAGCTGTTTTTT	CASSYGRSNTGELFF
-	TRBV30	TRBJ1-3	-	TGTGCCTGGAGTGTAAATACTGGAAACACCATATATTTT	CAWSVNTGNTIYF
TRBD1	TRBV19	TRBJ1-2	-	TGTGCCAGTAGTATACAGGGGGCATATGCCTATGGCTACACCTTC	CASSIQGAYAYGYTF
TRBD2	TRBV2	TRBJ2-2	-	TGTGCCAGCGGCGGGACTAGCGTGGCCGGGGAGCTGTTTTTT	CASGGTSVAGELFF
-	TRBV7-3	TRBJ2-2	-	TGTGCCAGCAGCTCATCGGGGGAGGCCGGGGAGCTGTTTTTT	CASSSSGEAGELFF
TRBD1	TRBV19	TRBJ1-1	-	TGTGCCAGTAGCGGCCTCGGACAGGGCGGTGGTTACGGTTTCTTT	CASSGLGQGGGYGFF
-	TRBV6-5	TRBJ1-1	-	TGTGCCAGCAGTCGAGGGAACACTGAAGCTTTCTTT	CASSRGNTEAFF